This TCR beta chain was observed in a study of CD8 T cells in Susac syndrome. RNA, at roughly 0.5 to 1 ug, was reverse transcribed with random hexamers. With immunoSEQ multiplex PCR, TCR beta CDR3 was amplified across 54 Vbeta and 13 Jbeta. TCRdb fed the immunoSEQ multiplex PCR reads into MiXCR, producing one record per CDR3 protein. The top ten clones hold approximately 0.098% of a sample with around 190,000 distinct CDR3 sequences, over 85% of them seen once. CD8+ and CD4+ T cells circulating in blood were sequenced for TCR beta. Negative isolation was used for CD8+ and CD4+ T cells, and FACS enrichment was applied to TEMRA cells. The TCR sequence derives from a human donor in good health. Material: CD4+ T cells from PBMCs.

The CDR3 region has the DNA TGCAGTGCTAGAGATAGACGGAGGAACACCGGGGAGCTGTTTTTT. Translating it yields CSARDRRRNTGELFF. The rearrangement uses TRBV20-1 and TRBJ2-2, with D hard to call. Germline V lookup: CDR1 DFQATT, CDR2 SNEGSKA (reference sequence). The CDR3 length is 15 residues. Deletions cut 0 bases from V and 1 base from J, with 9 bases between.